The 17 T cell receptor beta chains in this list originate from one sample, sequenced in a study of CD8 T cells in Susac syndrome (dated by TCRdb to about 2019). Library preparation was by the immunoSEQ multiplex PCR assay. RNA was extracted using the RNeasy kit, and about 0.5 to 1 microgram was reverse transcribed with random hexamers. TCRdb applied fastp at Q25 and MiXCR to the public reads, then kept only in-frame beta chains. Rows are unified per CDR3 protein, each entry keeping the most common DNA and genes. A total of more than 90,000 distinct CDR3 sequences appear in this sample, about 92% of them only once. The ten top clones hold roughly 0.088% of the sample. The sample consisted of CD4+ T cells from PBMCs. These receptors were obtained from a human donor with multiple sclerosis.

Notes on this clonotype: A junction end diverges from the germline sequence, so it may reflect a read error. The CDR3: CVTSKGQNNSPLHF. The CDR3 bases are TGTGTCACCAGCAAGGGACAGAACAATTCACCCCTCCACTTT. The chain employs TRBV15 and TRBJ1-6; 7 positions agree with TRBD1. Germline V gives CDR1 LNHNV, CDR2 YYDKDF (reference sequence). The CDR3 totals 14 residues.

This clonotype was counted between two and nine times. This chain uses TRBV11-3 with TRBJ2-5; D is perhaps TRBD1 (6 bases). The length of the CDR3 is 13 residues. Germline V CDR1 and CDR2: SGHNT, YENEEA. The V and J ends lost 4 bases and 2 bases respectively, with 8 bases between them. The CDR3 DNA reads TGTGCCAGCAGCTACAGGGTTCAAGAGACCCAGTACTTC. Encoded protein: CASSYRVQETQYF.

The chain recombines TRBV6-6 with TRBJ2-7; 7 nucleotides agree with TRBD2. V lost 0 bases, J lost 3 bases, and 5 bases stayed unmatched. Germline CDR1 and CDR2: MNHNY and SVGAGI (reference sequence). The CDR3 spans 15 residues. Here the CDR3 DNA reads TGTGCCAGCAGTTACTCGGCGGCGGGGGACTACGAGCAGTACTTC. Translation: CASSYSAAGDYEQYF.

This chain connects TRBV20-1 to TRBJ1-5, with D tentatively TRBD1 (6 bases). Deletions cut 0 bases from V and 11 bases from J, with 20 bases between. From germline, CDR1 is DFQATT and CDR2 SNEGSKA (reference sequence). The CDR3 sequence is 15 residues long. CDR3 nucleotide sequence: TGCAGTGCTAGAGATCCGGGACACGGGTCGACGGCCCAGCATTTT. Translation: CSARDPGHGSTAQHF.

The rearrangement joins TRBV15 to TRBJ1-2; D ambiguous. The CDR3 length is 14 residues. Germline CDR1 and CDR2: LNHNV and YYDKDF (reference sequence). V lost 0 bases, J lost 8 bases, and 13 bases lay in between. This CDR3 is CATSRDSAGGGYTF. The DNA of the CDR3 is TGTGCCACCAGCAGAGATTCTGCAGGTGGGGGCTACACCTTC.

V usage is TRBV11-3 and J usage is TRBJ1-3; D is ambiguous. The V and J ends lost 3 bases and 0 bases respectively, with 6 bases between them. The germline V gene encodes CDR1 SGHNT and CDR2 YENEEA. This CDR3 is built from 14 residues. CDR3 nucleotide sequence: TGTGCCAGCAGCTTTCGGGTCTCTGGAAACACCATATATTTT. This codes for CASSFRVSGNTIYF.

This clonotype has only one observation. The chain has TRBV7-9 and TRBJ1-1; a weak D match, TRBD1 (5 bases). The CDR3 length is 14 residues. CDR1 and CDR2 from the germline V gene are SEHNR and FQNEAQ (reference sequence). The ends were cut back, 1 base at V and 1 base at J, with 7 bases in the middle. The CDR3 sequence is CASSLEGRNTEAFF. CDR3 bases: TGTGCCAGCAGCTTAGAGGGGAGGAACACTGAAGCTTTCTTT.

The chain uses TRBV11-2 and TRBJ2-5; the match to TRBD2 covers 11 bases. The germline CDR1 and CDR2 sequences are SGHAT and FQNNGV. J lost 7 bases, V lost 1 base, and 11 bases had no gene match. The CDR3 spans 17 residues. CDR3 DNA: TGTGCCAGCAGCTTAGTAGTAGCGGGGGGGGTCCAGTGGACCCAGTACTTC. Amino acids: CASSLVVAGGVQWTQYF.

The rearrangement uses TRBV28 and TRBJ2-5; D not resolved. This CDR3 comprises 10 residues. Trimming shortened V by 6 bases and J by 2 bases, and 1 base separated the two germline ends. Germline V gene lookup returns CDR1 MDHEN and CDR2 SYDVKM. The CDR3 loop reads CASRQETQYF. DNA for the CDR3: TGTGCCAGCAGGCAAGAGACCCAGTACTTC.

The chain is built from TRBV5-6 and TRBJ1-2; 9 bases are a match to TRBD1. This CDR3 region has 15 residues. Germline CDR1 is SGHDT and CDR2 is YYEEEE. V gave up 0 bases and J gave up 5 bases; unmatched junction bases: 5. CDR3 protein: CASSLAGQGSYGYTF. The CDR3 region has the DNA TGTGCCAGCAGCTTGGCGGGACAGGGTAGTTATGGCTACACCTTC.

This sequence joins TRBV6-1 and TRBJ1-2; D perhaps matches TRBD1 (5 bases). V lost 5 bases, J lost 4 bases, and 17 bases lay in between. CDR1 and CDR2 (germline): MNHNS, SASEGT. The CDR3 extends over 15 amino acids. CDR3 amino acids: CASSYTGGWVYGYTF. CDR3 sequence (DNA): TGTGCCAGCAGTTATACGGGGGGTTGGGTCTATGGCTACACCTTC.

This clonotype was observed once. The chain couples TRBV5-8 to TRBJ1-1; D ambiguous. This CDR3 region has 14 residues. V was pared by 6 bases and J by 3 bases, with 15 bases between. CDR1 and CDR2 from the germline V gene are SGHTS and YDEGEE. CDR3 DNA sequence: TGTGCCAGCACCTTTTCTTGGACGGACACTGAAGCTTTCTTT. It codes for CASTFSWTDTEAFF.

This clonotype was detected only once. This chain uses TRBV7-8 with TRBJ1-6; 9 bases fit TRBD1. The CDR3 extends over 15 amino acids. V lost 5 bases, J lost 7 bases, and 6 bases stayed unmatched. CDR1 and CDR2 (germline): SGHVS, FQNEAQ. The CDR3 DNA reads TGTGCCAGCAGCCGTCCCGGGACAGGGAATTCACCCCTCCACTTT. Its protein is CASSRPGTGNSPLHF.

The chain links TRBV3-1 to TRBJ2-2; D gene uncertain. Trimming took 4 bases from V and 0 from J, leaving 18 bases between them. This CDR3 contains 18 residues. The germline CDR1 and CDR2 sequences are LGHDT and YNNKEL (reference sequence). The CDR3 bases are TGTGCCAGCAGCCCGCAGAGCTCCGGGTCCACGAACACCGGGGAGCTGTTTTTT. This gives the protein CASSPQSSGSTNTGELFF.

The CDR3 sequence: CASSQDGGGDTEAFF. The CDR3 DNA reads TGTGCCAGCAGCCAAGATGGGGGAGGGGACACTGAAGCTTTCTTT. The chain recombines TRBV3-1 with TRBJ1-1; D perhaps matches TRBD1 (5 bases). The CDR3 is 15 amino acids. Germline V gives CDR1 LGHDT, CDR2 YNNKEL (reference sequence). Trimming cost V 0 bases and J 3 bases, with 11 bases left between them.

V and J are TRBV11-2 and TRBJ2-1; the match to TRBD2 covers 9 bases. Germline trimming cut 5 bases from V and 4 bases from J; bases unmatched to any gene: 9. The CDR3 sequence is 16 residues long. CDR1 SGHAT and CDR2 FQNNGV come from the germline V gene. CDR3 sequence reads: CASSPWGGGAYNEQFF. The CDR3, as DNA: TGTGCCAGCAGCCCTTGGGGCGGGGGGGCTTACAATGAGCAGTTCTTC.

The DNA of the CDR3 is TGTGCCAGCAGCAGGACTAGCGGGGGGGCTTCGACAGATACGCAGTATTTT. Translation gives CASSRTSGGASTDTQYF. The chain links TRBV5-6 to TRBJ2-3, with TRBD2 matching over 15 bases. The CDR3 spans 17 residues. Germline loops: CDR1 SGHDT, CDR2 YYEEEE. Germline trimming cut 4 bases from V and 3 bases from J; bases unmatched to any gene: 6. Together with reference TRBV5-6 and TRBJ2-3, the CDR3 gives the full variable domain: DAGVTQSPTHLIKTRGQQVTLRCSPKSGHDTVSWYQQALGQGPQFIFQYYEEEERQRGNFPDRFSGHQFPNYSSELNVNALLLGDSALYLCASSRTSGGASTDTQYFGPGTRLTVL.